The rows below give T cell receptor beta chains drawn from one sample of a study of blood T cell repertoires in COVID-19. TCRdb's copy holds only in-frame clones and misses some; the assay was immunoSEQ multiplex PCR. The sample includes 200,000 to 300,000 clones, roughly 86% of them seen just once. Sequencing used peripheral blood. These receptors came from a man older than 75 with acute or convalescent COVID-19. CDR3s include the opening cysteine and the closing phenylalanine or tryptophan. Each record gives: clone size, V gene, D gene, J gene, CDR3 protein, CDR3 DNA. D genes are given only for firm matches. Rows may omit the clone size; those that give it use once, few, many or a size class.

>once|TRBV6-9|TRBD1|TRBJ2-6
CASSYPPGQGAPGANVLTF
TGTGCCAGCAGTTATCCCCCCGGACAGGGGGCGCCCGGGGCCAACGTCCTGACTTTC
>NA|TRBV5-1|NA|TRBJ1-2
CASSLEGNPTNYGYTF
TGCGCCAGCAGCTTGGAGGGGAACCCTACTAACTATGGCTACACCTTC
>few|TRBV3-1/TRBV3-2|TRBD1|TRBJ1-6
CASSPGTGDLHSPLHF
TGTGCCAGCAGCCCAGGGACAGGGGATCTACATTCACCCCTCCACTTT
>NA|TRBV6-5|NA|TRBJ2-6
CASSPGLGANVLTF
TGTGCCAGCAGTCCAGGCCTTGGGGCCAACGTCCTGACTTTC
>NA|TRBV11-3|NA|TRBJ2-5
CASSSRGQETQYF
TGTGCCAGCAGCTCAAGGGGCCAAGAGACCCAGTACTTC
>few|TRBV7-2|NA|TRBJ2-7
CASSPGGGRTYEQYF
TGTGCCAGCAGCCCCGGGGGAGGCAGGACCTACGAGCAGTACTTC
>NA|TRBV19|NA|TRBJ1-2
CASSRVGQGPYGYTF
TGTGCCAGTAGTAGGGTCGGTCAGGGCCCCTATGGCTACACCTTC
>NA|TRBV28|TRBD1|TRBJ1-5
CASSLYGQVNQPQHF
TGTGCCAGCAGTCTCTATGGACAGGTCAATCAGCCCCAGCATTTT
>few|TRBV27|NA|TRBJ1-6
CASSPGGVYNSPLHF
TGTGCCAGCAGTCCCGGTGGTGTATATAATTCACCCCTCCACTTT
>NA|TRBV7-2|NA|TRBJ2-2
CASSLAQVTGELFF
TGTGCCAGCAGCTTAGCGCAGGTCACCGGGGAGCTGTTTTTT
>NA|TRBV6-5|NA|TRBJ1-2
CASSYSSPPNYGYTF
TGTGCCAGCAGTTACTCGAGTCCTCCCAACTATGGCTACACCTTC
>NA|TRBV5-4|TRBD2|TRBJ2-3
CASSHGGGLAATDTQYF
TGTGCCAGCAGCCACGGGGGGGGACTAGCGGCCACAGATACGCAGTATTTT
>NA|TRBV6-1|NA|TRBJ2-7
CASSFYRQANYEQYF
TGTGCCAGCAGTTTCTACAGACAGGCGAACTACGAGCAGTACTTC
>NA|TRBV28|TRBD1|TRBJ1-1
CASIPSQGAPEAFF
TGTGCCAGCATCCCTAGCCAGGGGGCCCCTGAAGCTTTCTTT
>NA|TRBV7-2|TRBD1|TRBJ1-6
CASSLVGTGDSPLHF
TGTGCCAGCAGCTTAGTAGGGACAGGGGATTCACCCCTCCACTTT
>NA|TRBV5-1|TRBD1|TRBJ1-1
CASSSVQGASTEAFF
TGCGCCAGCAGCTCGGTCCAGGGGGCAAGCACTGAAGCTTTCTTT
>NA|TRBV10-3|NA|TRBJ2-2
CAISAEVGDTGELFF
TGTGCCATCAGTGCTGAAGTAGGGGACACCGGGGAGCTGTTTTTT
>few|TRBV6-5|NA|TRBJ1-5
CASSRPRVGNQPQHF
TGTGCCAGCAGTCGCCCCAGGGTTGGAAATCAGCCCCAGCATTTT
>NA|TRBV5-1|TRBD2|TRBJ2-5
CASSLRTSGQETQYF
TGCGCCAGCAGCCTCCGGACTAGCGGACAAGAGACCCAGTACTTC
>once|TRBV5-1|NA|TRBJ2-1
CASSPSNSYNEQFF
TGCGCCAGCAGTCCGTCTAATAGCTACAATGAGCAGTTCTTC
>NA|TRBV3-1/TRBV3-2|TRBD2|TRBJ2-1
CASSRSLLAGALNEQFF
TGTGCCAGCAGCCGTTCCCTACTAGCGGGAGCACTCAATGAGCAGTTCTTC
>NA|TRBV13|NA|TRBJ2-5
CASSSRGGGKETQYF
TGTGCCAGCAGCTCGAGGGGGGGTGGAAAAGAGACCCAGTACTTC
>NA|TRBV5-4|TRBD1|TRBJ1-6
CASSTRQGAGSPLHF
TGTGCCAGCAGCACCCGACAGGGGGCTGGTTCACCCCTCCACTTT
>once|TRBV7-2|TRBD2|TRBJ2-6
CASSLARGRGANVLTF
TGTGCCAGCAGCTTAGCGCGGGGGAGAGGGGCCAACGTCCTGACTTTC
>NA|TRBV27|NA|TRBJ2-1
CASSYRDTNNEQFF
TGTGCCAGCAGCTACCGGGATACTAACAATGAGCAGTTCTTC
>NA|TRBV7-9|NA|TRBJ2-3
CASSLSGVSTDTQYF
TGTGCCAGCAGCTTATCGGGAGTCAGCACAGATACGCAGTATTTT
>NA|TRBV19|TRBD2|TRBJ2-4
CASSIGLAVAKNIQYF
TGTGCCAGTAGTATCGGGCTAGCGGTAGCCAAAAACATTCAGTACTTC
>once|TRBV5-1|TRBD1|TRBJ1-1
CASSPTGQGDAAFF
TGCGCCAGCAGCCCGACGGGACAGGGTGACGCAGCTTTCTTT
>NA|TRBV5-1|NA|TRBJ2-1
CASSLAAGSVGEQFF
TGCGCCAGCAGCTTGGCCGCGGGAAGCGTAGGTGAGCAGTTCTTC
>NA|TRBV20-1|NA|TRBJ1-1
CSASTILTSTEAFF
TGCAGTGCTAGTACAATCTTGACTTCCACTGAAGCTTTCTTT
>once|TRBV3-1/TRBV3-2|NA|TRBJ2-7
CASSLLAPYEQYF
TGTGCCAGCAGCTTACTTGCCCCCTACGAGCAGTACTTC
>NA|TRBV2|NA|TRBJ1-1
CASRGGNTEAFF
TGTGCCAGTCGGGGGGGGAACACTGAAGCTTTCTTT
>NA|TRBV7-6|TRBD1|TRBJ1-5
CASSLYLSRTGRVGQPQHF
TGTGCCAGCAGCTTATACCTATCCAGGACAGGGAGGGTAGGGCAGCCCCAGCATTTT
>NA|TRBV29-1|NA|TRBJ2-7
CSVGRTDLPREQYF
TGCAGCGTTGGAAGGACAGACCTCCCGCGCGAGCAGTACTTC
>NA|TRBV3-1/TRBV3-2|NA|TRBJ2-7
CASSLSGDEQYF
TGTGCCAGCAGTCTTTCGGGTGACGAGCAGTACTTC
>NA|TRBV19|NA|TRBJ2-7
CASTSPGRGDYEQYF
TGTGCCAGTACCTCCCCGGGCAGGGGTGACTACGAGCAGTACTTC
>NA|TRBV9|TRBD1|TRBJ2-2
CASSATGAGGTGELFF
TGTGCCAGCAGCGCTACCGGGGCAGGGGGCACCGGGGAGCTGTTTTTT
>few|TRBV28|NA|TRBJ1-2
CASSLIRYGYTF
TGTGCCAGCAGTTTAATCCGCTATGGCTACACCTTC
>once|TRBV5-5|TRBD2|TRBJ2-1
CASSRTSGYNEQFF
TGTGCCAGCAGCCGGACTAGCGGATACAATGAGCAGTTCTTC
>NA|TRBV3-1/TRBV3-2|TRBD1|TRBJ2-2
CASSRKGARAGELFF
TGTGCCAGCAGCCGAAAGGGGGCCAGGGCCGGGGAGCTGTTTTTT
>NA|TRBV2|NA|TRBJ1-5
CATGPGLNQPQHF
TGTGCCACCGGCCCGGGACTCAATCAGCCCCAGCATTTT
>few|TRBV29-1|TRBD1|TRBJ1-6
CSATTGSVNSPLHF
TGCAGCGCCACGACAGGGTCTGTTAATTCACCCCTCCACTTT
>NA|TRBV6-4|NA|TRBJ1-1
CASSERQITEAFF
TGTGCCAGCAGCGAGAGACAGATCACTGAAGCTTTCTTT
>NA|TRBV28|TRBD1|TRBJ1-5
CATVTGVYNQPQHF
TGTGCCACCGTGACAGGGGTGTACAATCAGCCCCAGCATTTT
>NA|TRBV5-4|NA|TRBJ1-6
CASRQGRDSPLHF
TGTGCCAGCAGGCAGGGGAGGGATTCACCCCTCCACTTT
>NA|TRBV5-1|TRBD1|TRBJ2-7
CASSLQTQGASSYEQYF
TGCGCCAGCAGCTTGCAAACACAGGGGGCAAGCTCCTACGAGCAGTACTTC
>NA|TRBV3-1/TRBV3-2|TRBD1|TRBJ1-2
CASRQGAGYGYTF
TGTGCCAGCAGGCAGGGGGCTGGGTATGGCTACACCTTC
>NA|TRBV27|NA|TRBJ1-5
CASAPGRETYSNQPQHF
TGTGCCAGCGCCCCCGGCAGGGAAACATATAGCAATCAGCCCCAGCATTTT
>once|TRBV11-3|TRBD2|TRBJ2-2
CASSFQAGVGGELFF
TGTGCCAGCAGCTTTCAAGCGGGAGTTGGCGGGGAGCTGTTTTTT
>NA|TRBV2|TRBD1|TRBJ2-7
CASRSWGTGQGNEQYF
TGTGCCAGCCGGTCCTGGGGTACCGGACAGGGAAACGAGCAGTACTTC
>NA|TRBV3-1/TRBV3-2|NA|TRBJ1-5
CASSQEVGANQPQHF
TGTGCCAGCAGCCAAGAAGTTGGGGCAAATCAGCCCCAGCATTTT
>few|TRBV19|NA|TRBJ1-2
CASSRGGDYGYTF
TGTGCCAGTAGTCGCGGGGGGGACTATGGCTACACCTTC